Following are 14 T cell receptor beta chains from one sample sequenced in a study of blood T cell repertoires in COVID-19. Repertoires were generated with immunoSEQ multiplex PCR, while TCRdb's copy carries only in-frame clones and drops some. The data contain under 250,000 clones, about four fifths of them singletons. The sequencing input was peripheral blood. These receptor sequences come from a man aged 45 to 65 with active or convalescent COVID-19.

DNA of the CDR3: TGTGCCAGCACGTTCGACAGGGTACAAGAGACCCAGTACTTC. This encodes CASTFDRVQETQYF. V gene TRBV6-5 combines with J gene TRBJ2-5, with 7 positions matching TRBD1. Germline V lookup: CDR1 MNHEY, CDR2 SVGAGI. There are 14 residues in the CDR3. V lost 7 bases, J lost 2 bases, and 7 bases stayed unmatched.

This chain links TRBV5-6 with TRBJ2-7, with a possible D match to TRBD2 (7 bases). The CDR3 runs to 16 residues. Germline CDR1 is SGHDT and CDR2 is YYEEEE. Trimming stripped 0 bases from V and 2 bases from J, with 15 bases between. The CDR3 DNA sequence: TGTGCCAGCAGCTTGGTTCGGGGGGCGGGCGCCTACGAGCAGTACTTC. Its protein is CASSLVRGAGAYEQYF.

V usage is TRBV5-1 and J usage is TRBJ1-6, with 7 bases fitting TRBD1. Germline CDR1 is SGHRS and CDR2 is YFSETQ. After removal of 0 bases from V and 8 bases from J, the junction contained 5 bases not matched to a gene. The CDR3 is 15 residues long. CDR3 nucleotide sequence: TGCGCCAGCAGCTTGGGACAGGGAAAGTATTCACCCCTCCACTTT. It is translated as CASSLGQGKYSPLHF.

V and J are TRBV6-2 or TRBV6-3 and TRBJ2-6, with D perhaps TRBD1 (5 bases). CDR1 and CDR2 from the germline V gene are MNHEY and SVGEGT. Trimming removed 1 base at V and 2 bases at J, with 12 bases between. The length of the CDR3 is 17 residues. The CDR3 nucleotides are TGTGCCAGCAGTTACTTCCCGACAGATCCTGGGGCCAACGTCCTGACTTTC. This codes for CASSYFPTDPGANVLTF.

This chain connects TRBV29-1 to TRBJ2-3; 7 positions agree with TRBD1. Germline assignment: CDR1 SQVTM and CDR2 ANQGSEA. The CDR3 covers 13 residues. The junction had 9 bases not matched to a gene; V was cut back by 4 bases and J by 8 bases. Here the CDR3 reads CSVVRGGESTQYF. CDR3 nucleotides: TGCAGCGTTGTAAGAGGGGGCGAATCTACGCAGTATTTT.

This clone appeared a single time. The chain employs TRBV11-1 and TRBJ2-3; perhaps TRBD1 as D (6 bases). V lost 6 bases and J 6 bases, leaving 13 bases between the germline ends. In germline, CDR1 is SGHAT, CDR2 FQDESV (reference sequence). This CDR3 comprises 13 residues. CDR3 bases: TGTGCCAGCAGAGACTACAGGGATGATACGCAGTATTTT. This codes for CASRDYRDDTQYF.

The table lists this clone with a count of one. CDR3 amino acids: CASSRLAGRNEQFF. The DNA for the CDR3 is TGTGCCAGCAGTCGTCTAGCGGGGAGAAATGAGCAGTTCTTC. The chain joins TRBV6-2 or TRBV6-3 to TRBJ2-1, with TRBD2 identical over 9 bases. Germline V gives CDR1 MNHEY, CDR2 SVGEGT. The CDR3 has 14 residues. After removal of 5 bases from V and 7 bases from J, the junction contained 6 bases not matched to a gene.

This chain uses TRBV28 with TRBJ1-2; 7 positions agree with TRBD1. CDR1 and CDR2 from the germline V gene are MDHEN and SYDVKM. The CDR3 is 14 residues long. The J segment lost 8 bases and the V segment lost 1 base, leaving 7 bases of the junction unmatched. CDR3 in amino acids: CASSLLNRGDGYTF. The CDR3 nucleotides are TGTGCCAGCAGTTTATTGAACAGGGGCGACGGCTACACCTTC.

This chain connects TRBV4-3 to TRBJ1-2; 9 bases map to TRBD1. Germline CDR1 is LGHNA and CDR2 is YSLEER. Trimming at V came to 0 bases and at J to 11 bases, leaving 7 bases not matched to a gene. The CDR3 has 14 amino acids. The CDR3 loop reads CASSQDRTGVLYTF. The CDR3 DNA sequence: TGCGCCAGCAGCCAAGATAGGACAGGGGTTTTGTACACCTTC.

The CDR3 reads CASSVSSNEKLFF. The CDR3 DNA reads TGTGCCAGCAGCGTATCTTCTAATGAAAAACTGTTTTTT. The chain combines TRBV9 with TRBJ1-4; no clear D. Trimming took 1 base from V and 3 from J, leaving 4 bases between them. The germline CDR1 and CDR2 sequences are SGDLS and YYNGEE. The CDR3 runs to 13 residues.

This clone was counted a single time. The V gene is TRBV6-2 or TRBV6-3, the J gene TRBJ1-2; weak D call: TRBD1 (6 bases). The V gene's germline CDR1 is MNHEY and CDR2 SVGEGT. The CDR3 sequence is 13 residues long. V was clipped by 2 bases and J by 7 bases, with 11 bases between them. CDR3 coding DNA: TGTGCCAGCAGTTACCCTAACAGGGCTGGCTACACCTTC. Translation: CASSYPNRAGYTF.

The J gene is TRBJ1-6, the V gene TRBV19; TRBD1 might be the D (6 bases). CDR3 size: 17 residues. CDR1 is LNHDA, CDR2 SQIVND, per germline (reference sequence). With 0 bases removed from V and 8 bases from J, the gap between germline ends came to 17 bases. CDR3 region: CASSIDLRGGADSPLHF. CDR3 bases: TGTGCCAGTAGTATAGACCTTCGGGGGGGGGCGGATTCACCCCTCCACTTT.

This chain joins TRBV5-4 and TRBJ1-6; D is unclear. Germline assignment: CDR1 SGHNT and CDR2 YYREEE (reference sequence). V was shortened by 1 base and J by 7 bases, with 12 bases between the two germline ends. The CDR3 contains 15 residues. CDR3 sequence: CASSLMATQNSPLHF. In nucleotides, the CDR3 is TGTGCCAGCAGCTTGATGGCCACCCAAAATTCACCCCTCCACTTT. Together with reference TRBV5-4 and TRBJ1-6, the CDR3 gives the full variable domain: ETGVTQSPTHLIKTRGQQVTLRCSSQSGHNTVSWYQQALGQGPQFIFQYYREEENGRGNFPPRFSGLQFPNYSSELNVNALELDDSALYLCASSLMATQNSPLHFGNGTRLTVT.

Points on this clone: Within the sample, other DNA sequences also encode this same CDR3. This chain connects TRBV12-3 or TRBV12-4 to TRBJ1-6, with D tentatively TRBD1 (5 bases). This CDR3 spans 12 amino acids. V lost 3 bases and J lost 10, with 7 bases in between. The CDR3 loop reads CASSLGGSPLHF. DNA of the CDR3: TGTGCCAGCAGTTTGGGGGGATCACCCCTCCACTTT.